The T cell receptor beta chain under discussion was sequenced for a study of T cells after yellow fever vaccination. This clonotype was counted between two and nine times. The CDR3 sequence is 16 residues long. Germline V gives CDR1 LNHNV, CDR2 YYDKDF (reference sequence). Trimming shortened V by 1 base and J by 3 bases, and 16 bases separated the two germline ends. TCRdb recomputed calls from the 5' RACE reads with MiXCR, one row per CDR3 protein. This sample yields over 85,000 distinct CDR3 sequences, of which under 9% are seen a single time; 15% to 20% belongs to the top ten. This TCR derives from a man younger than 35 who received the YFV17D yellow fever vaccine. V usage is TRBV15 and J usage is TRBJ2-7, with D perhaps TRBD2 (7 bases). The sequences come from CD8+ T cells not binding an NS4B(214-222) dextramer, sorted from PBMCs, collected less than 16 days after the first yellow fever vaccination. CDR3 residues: CATSRAWGGPGYEQYV. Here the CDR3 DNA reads TGTGCCACCAGCAGAGCCTGGGGGGGGCCCGGCTACGAGCAGTACGTC.